The 20 T cell receptor beta chains reported below all come from one sample, sequenced in a study of cytomegalovirus exposure and HLA in healthy donors. Vbeta (60) and Jbeta (13) primers were used in the PCR. Assay: immunoSEQ multiplex PCR; the TCRdb copy retains only in-frame clones and omits some. Of around 170,000 clones in the sample, around 85% were seen once. The specimen sequenced was PBMCs. The receptors derive from a man in his forties in good health and CMV-seropositive.

This chain uses TRBV7-9 with TRBJ2-7; the match to TRBD2 covers 7 bases. The V segment lost 2 bases and the J segment 0 bases; nucleotides outside the gene matches: 4. This CDR3 comprises 15 residues. Looked up from germline, CDR1 is SEHNR and CDR2 is FQNEAQ (reference sequence). As DNA, the CDR3 is TGTGCCAGCAGCTTACACGGGGGGAGCTCCTACGAGCAGTACTTC. Translation gives CASSLHGGSSYEQYF.

The rearrangement uses TRBV5-8 and TRBJ1-3; 8 nucleotides agree with TRBD1. The trim removed 4 bases at V and 2 bases at J, leaving 8 bases unmatched. Germline V gives CDR1 SGHTS, CDR2 YDEGEE. CDR3 length equals 16 residues. CDR3 sequence: CASSPGTGWTGNTIYF. The CDR3 bases are TGTGCCAGCAGCCCGGGGACAGGTTGGACTGGAAACACCATATATTTT.

This sequence joins TRBV7-2 and TRBJ2-1, with TRBD2 matching 9 bases. V shed 2 bases, J shed 7 bases, and the junction held 12 bases outside the gene matches. The V gene's germline CDR1 is SGHTA and CDR2 FQGNSA. The CDR3 runs to 17 residues. CDR3 sequence (DNA): TGTGCCAGCAGCTTATTTGCGGGGGGGCTGGGGGGGAATGAGCAGTTCTTC. This gives the protein CASSLFAGGLGGNEQFF.

This sequence joins TRBV19 and TRBJ1-5, with D possibly TRBD1 on 5 matching bases. CDR3 length: 15 amino acids. V lost 3 bases to trimming and J lost 0 bases, with 9 bases between them. CDR1 and CDR2 from the germline V gene are LNHDA and SQIVND (reference sequence). As DNA, the CDR3 is TGTGCCAGTAGTATTTACAGGAATAGCAATCAGCCCCAGCATTTT. It codes for CASSIYRNSNQPQHF.

This rearrangement joins TRBV27 to TRBJ1-2; D is perhaps TRBD1 (5 bases). Germline-derived CDR1 and CDR2 are MNHEY and SMNVEV (reference sequence). The CDR3 is 14 amino acids. V lost 2 bases and J lost 1, with 8 bases in between. CDR3 in amino acids: CASSLGAFNYGYTF. For the CDR3, the DNA is TGTGCCAGCAGTTTAGGGGCATTTAACTATGGCTACACCTTC.

The V gene is TRBV15, the J gene TRBJ2-7; TRBD2 is a possible D gene (6 bases). CDR3 length equals 15 residues. V shed 0 bases and J shed 5 bases, with 14 bases lying between them. CDR1 LNHNV and CDR2 YYDKDF come from the germline V gene (reference sequence). CDR3 region: CATSREEGGSNEQYF. The DNA for the CDR3 is TGTGCCACCAGCAGAGAGGAGGGAGGCTCGAACGAGCAGTACTTC.

Worth noting for this clone: The conserved phenylalanine or tryptophan is not found at the CDR3 terminus, so this likely reflects a read error. The chain joins TRBV18 to TRBJ2-7; D perhaps matches TRBD2 (5 bases). V lost 4 bases and J 6 bases, leaving 13 bases between the germline ends. The CDR3 is 13 amino acids. The germline CDR1 and CDR2 sequences are KGHSH and LQKENI. Here the CDR3 DNA reads TGTGCCAGCTCACGGAAGACTGAGGGCGAGCAGTACTGC. Its translation is CASSRKTEGEQYC.

Details on this clone: Different DNA sequences within this sample yield the same CDR3. J is TRBJ2-5 and V is TRBV19, with D maybe TRBD2 (6 bases). V was pared by 3 bases and J by 0 bases, with 8 bases between. CDR3 length: 14 residues. The germline gives CDR1 LNHDA, CDR2 SQIVND (reference sequence). The CDR3 spells CASSIGGNQETQYF. Written as DNA, the CDR3 is TGTGCCAGTAGTATTGGGGGGAACCAAGAGACCCAGTACTTC.

CDR3 region: CASSHRTPNYGYTF. The CDR3 DNA is TGTGCCAGTAGCCACAGGACACCTAACTATGGCTACACCTTC. The chain employs TRBV19 and TRBJ1-2; D may be TRBD1 (5 bases). Between the trimmed V and J ends, which lost 6 bases and 0 bases, there was a span of 11 bases. This CDR3 comprises 14 residues. Germline CDR1 reads LNHDA; CDR2 reads SQIVND (reference sequence).

The J gene is TRBJ2-3, the V gene TRBV15; TRBD2 agrees at 11 bases. V gave up 2 bases and J gave up 2 bases; unmatched junction bases: 9. Germline V CDR1 and CDR2: LNHNV, YYDKDF (reference sequence). The CDR3 contains 18 residues. As DNA, the CDR3 is TGTGCCACCAGCAGACCCCACCAACTAGCGGGGGTCACAGATACGCAGTATTTT. Its protein is CATSRPHQLAGVTDTQYF.

This clone has just a few counts. This chain joins TRBV7-2 and TRBJ2-2; D possibly corresponds to TRBD2 (6 bases). The CDR3 is made up of 16 amino acids. Germline V CDR1 and CDR2: SGHTA, FQGNSA. The germline V and J ends were trimmed by 6 bases and 1 base, with 15 bases remaining between them. The CDR3 spells CASRPLLAENTGELFF. The CDR3 DNA is TGTGCCAGCAGGCCGCTACTAGCCGAGAACACCGGGGAGCTGTTTTTT.

The chain recombines TRBV11-1 with TRBJ2-5, with 10 bases that match TRBD1. The CDR3 is 15 residues long. The V and J ends lost 5 bases and 3 bases, in that order; junction bases with no gene match: 6. Germline lookup yields CDR1 SGHAT and CDR2 FQDESV (reference sequence). The CDR3 sequence: CASSGQDRGEETQYF. CDR3 DNA: TGTGCCAGCAGCGGTCAGGACAGGGGGGAAGAGACCCAGTACTTC.

This clone was counted a single time. V and J are TRBV6-6 and TRBJ2-7, with unresolved D. CDR3 size: 13 residues. The V and J ends lost 6 bases and 4 bases respectively, with 13 bases between them. Germline V gene lookup returns CDR1 MNHNY and CDR2 SVGAGI (reference sequence). DNA for the CDR3: TGTGCCAGCAGACCGCTCGTAGATTACGAGCAGTACTTC. As protein: CASRPLVDYEQYF.

The chain links TRBV27 to TRBJ2-5, with D tentatively TRBD2 (6 bases). V lost 9 bases and J 7 bases, leaving 27 bases between the germline ends. Germline V gives CDR1 MNHEY, CDR2 SMNVEV (reference sequence). The CDR3 has 16 amino acids. CDR3 protein: CASRPSSLAGRGTQYF. CDR3 nucleotides: TGTGCCAGTAGGCCCTCCTCCCTCGCGGGAAGAGGGACCCAGTACTTC.

The chain employs TRBV4-1 and TRBJ2-7; TRBD1 matches at 8 bases. This CDR3 is built from 15 residues. V gave up 1 base and J gave up 5 bases; unmatched junction bases: 7. In germline, CDR1 is MGHRA, CDR2 YSYEKL. CDR3 DNA: TGCGCCAGCAGCCAAGGGTCTAGGACAGGGAACGAGCAGTACTTC. Protein sequence: CASSQGSRTGNEQYF.

The CDR3 is CASSVGTSQETQYF. Written as DNA, the CDR3 is TGTGCCAGCAGCGTAGGGACTTCTCAAGAGACCCAGTACTTC. This chain joins TRBV9 and TRBJ2-5, with D possibly matching TRBD2 (5 bases). The CDR3 contains 14 residues. Trimming cost V 0 bases and J 2 bases, with 8 bases left between them. Germline V gene lookup returns CDR1 SGDLS and CDR2 YYNGEE.

The chain links TRBV7-2 to TRBJ2-3; no clear D gene. The V gene's germline CDR1 is SGHTA and CDR2 FQGNSA. This CDR3 region has 14 residues. Trimming removed 5 bases at V and 0 bases at J, with 9 bases between. The CDR3 nucleotides read TGTGCCAGCAGCCCAATAGCTAGCACAGATACGCAGTATTTT. Translated: CASSPIASTDTQYF.

The chain is built from TRBV5-6 and TRBJ2-5; D gene uncertain. The V gene lost 2 bases and the J gene lost 4 bases, with 12 bases spanning the gap. CDR1 and CDR2 from the germline V gene are SGHDT and YYEEEE. This CDR3 contains 14 residues. The CDR3 loop is CASSFWWRRETQYF. The CDR3 DNA reads TGTGCCAGCAGCTTTTGGTGGAGAAGAGAGACCCAGTACTTC.

This clone occurred a few times. The J gene is TRBJ2-2, the V gene TRBV28; TRBD2 aligns across 9 bases. The junction had 4 bases not matched to a gene; V was cut back by 6 bases and J by 2 bases. Germline CDR1 reads MDHEN; CDR2 reads SYDVKM. The CDR3 sequence is 15 residues long. CDR3 loop: CASRLTSGNTGELFF. The CDR3 DNA follows: TGTGCCAGCAGACTGACTAGCGGAAACACCGGGGAGCTGTTTTTT.

The chain uses TRBV7-8 and TRBJ1-2; possibly TRBD1 for D (5 bases). CDR1 is SGHVS and CDR2 is FQNEAQ in the germline V gene. The CDR3 is made up of 18 amino acids. V lost 5 bases and J 0 bases, leaving 22 bases between the germline ends. CDR3: CASSPRSPESTANYGYTF. The CDR3 DNA reads as TGTGCCAGCAGCCCCCGTTCCCCGGAATCGACAGCTAACTATGGCTACACCTTC.